This TCR beta chain was sequenced in a study of Ad26.COV2.S vaccination and SARS-CoV-2 variants. Study background: Among those in the COV1001 Ad26.COV2.S trial arm was the donor. Administration of Ad26.COV2.S was intramuscular, either once or twice 56 days apart. Whole-study results and caveats: The TCR breadth and depth analyses may have produced an underestimate of total T cell responses.

Notes on this clone: Its antigen is as yet unknown.

Treatment denoted: about 20 received Ad26.COV2.S at low or high dose, single or two shots; several received placebo; per-sample allocation not given. Collection of the samples took place on day 63 after the first injection of vaccine or placebo. Ad26.COV2.S expressed prefusion-stabilized spike from the original Wuhan strain. The protocol was immunoSEQ multiplex PCR, while the TCRdb copy is restricted to in-frame clones and leaves out a portion. The data contain a few hundred thousand clones, more than 75% of them singletons. The sequence was obtained from a person between 18 and 65 years old who received the Ad26.COV2.S COVID-19 vaccine or a placebo. The material was peripheral blood, obtained in a trial of Ad26.COV2.S vaccine versus placebo.

The CDR3 sequence is CASSSRSSGNTIYF. CDR3 DNA: TGTGCCAGCAGCTCACGGAGCTCTGGAAACACCATATATTTT. The V call is TRBV7-6, the J call TRBJ1-3, with D unresolved. CDR3 length: 14 amino acids. The ends were cut back, 4 bases at V and 0 bases at J, with 7 bases in the middle. The germline gives CDR1 SGHVS, CDR2 FNYEAQ.